Sequencing of this T cell receptor (beta chain) was carried out in a study of Ad26.COV2.S vaccination and SARS-CoV-2 variants. Turning to the study itself: Ad26.COV2.S shots went into the muscle once or twice, 56 days apart. Points from the study as a whole: The study found similar non-spike TCR breadth in vaccine and placebo recipients.

Produced via immunoSEQ multiplex PCR; TCRdb's table is partial and in-frame only. The sample carries 300,000 to 400,000 clones, roughly 81% recorded once. The sample's treatment: around 19 received Ad26.COV2.S at low or high dose, single or two shots; 5 received placebo; per-sample allocation not given. Sampling took place 63 days after the first vaccine or placebo injection. The CDR3 covers 16 residues. Germline V CDR1 and CDR2: SGHRS, YFSETQ. J was trimmed by 4 bases and V by 3 bases; bases with no gene match: 7. In its sample, this clone was seen once. Its cognate antigen is unknown. The source is a person aged 18 to 59 who received the Ad26.COV2.S COVID-19 vaccine or a placebo. This rearrangement joins TRBV5-1 to TRBJ2-1; 10 bases match TRBD2. The sample here was peripheral blood, taken in a trial of Ad26.COV2.S vaccine versus placebo. CDR3 protein: CASSSTSGKAYNEQFF. CDR3 nucleotides: TGCGCCAGCAGCTCTACTAGCGGGAAAGCATACAATGAGCAGTTCTTC. Full variable domain (missing parts from reference TRBV5-1 and TRBJ2-1): KAGVTQTPRYLIKTRGQQVTLSCSPISGHRSVSWYQQTPGQGLQFLFEYFSETQRNKGNFPGRFSGRQFSNSRSEMNVSTLELGDSALYLCASSSTSGKAYNEQFFGPGTRLTVL.